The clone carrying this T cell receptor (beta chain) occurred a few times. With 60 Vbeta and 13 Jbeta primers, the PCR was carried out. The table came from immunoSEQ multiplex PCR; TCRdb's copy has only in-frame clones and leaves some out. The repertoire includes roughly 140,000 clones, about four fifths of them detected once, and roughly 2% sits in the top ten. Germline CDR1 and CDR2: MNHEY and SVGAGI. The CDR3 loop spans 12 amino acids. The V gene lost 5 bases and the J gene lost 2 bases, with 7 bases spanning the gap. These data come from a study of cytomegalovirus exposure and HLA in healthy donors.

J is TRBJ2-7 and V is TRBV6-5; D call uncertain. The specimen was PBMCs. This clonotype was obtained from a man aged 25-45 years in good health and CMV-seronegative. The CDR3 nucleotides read TGTGCCAGCAGTAAAAATACCTACGAGCAGTACTTC. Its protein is CASSKNTYEQYF.